The clone carrying this T cell receptor beta chain was observed a handful of times. The time point here: newly diagnosed GD, antithyroid drugs for less than 3 months. PBMC RNA served as the TCR library source. The sample belongs to a study of regulatory T cells in long-lasting Graves disease. Library construction for TCR beta used iRepertoire HTBI primers and Arm-PCR of CDR3 regions. TCRdb reanalysed the multiplex PCR reads using MiXCR and keeps one entry per CDR3 protein. Of a few hundred thousand distinct CDR3 sequences in the sample, about 10% were seen once. This sample also belongs to another study, concerning T cells in Graves' hyperthyroidism and ophthalmopathy.

This receptor was obtained from a woman under 30 with Graves disease. The sequencing here drew on peripheral blood mononuclear cells (PBMCs), taken at new diagnosis, from a patient treated with antithyroid drugs.

In DNA form, the CDR3 reads TGTGCCAGCAGTTACGGGGCTAGCGGGGTCGGAGATACGCAGTATTTT. Protein sequence: CASSYGASGVGDTQYF. This chain links TRBV6-5 with TRBJ2-3; 9 nucleotides align to TRBD2. J was trimmed by 5 bases and V by 2 bases; bases with no gene match: 8. Germline V gene data show CDR1 as MNHEY and CDR2 as SVGAGI. The CDR3 is 16 amino acids.